This entry concerns a single T cell receptor (beta chain). Its antigen is not identified. The source of the sample is a study of T cell responses to AZD1222 COVID-19 vaccine. Study-wide results and caveats: Spike-specific TCR breadth and depth grew following two AZD1222 doses.

Clones were read by immunoSEQ multiplex PCR, and TCRdb kept only the in-frame ones, dropping some. The sample shows about 130,000 clones, 70% to 90% of them seen only once. Here the sequenced sample was peripheral blood, taken on day 0 of AZD1222 vaccination. The clonotype originates from an adult in good health.

The DNA of the CDR3 is TGTGCCAGCCGACAACGCCGCCAGGGGAGCGATCAGCCCCAGCATTTT. Protein: CASRQRRQGSDQPQHF. The J gene is TRBJ1-5, the V gene TRBV21-1; the D call in the table, TRBD1, was not verified against the DNA. TRBV21-1 has pseudogene status. CDR3 length: 16 amino acids.